A single TCR beta chain is shown here with its context. The data were taken from a study of shared T cell receptors in the human thymus. Profiling relied on immunoSEQ multiplex PCR, and the TCRdb table lists in-frame clones only, not all of them. The sample yields some 700,000 clones, 85% to 90% seen once. V dropped 7 bases and J dropped 5 bases, with 14 bases sitting between them. The CDR3 loop spans 13 amino acids. Germline V gene lookup returns CDR1 ENHRY and CDR2 SYGVKD. These data were also reused for a study on human thymus T cells. That report adds: The thymus was resected at corrective cardiac surgery.

The source material was thymocytes. The chain carries TRBV10-3 and TRBJ1-1, with a possible D match to TRBD1 (5 bases). The source is a boy in the first two years of life with a congenital heart defect. CDR3 nucleotides: TGTGCCATCACCCCCGGGGGTTGGACTGAAGCTTTCTTT. Translation: CAITPGGWTEAFF.